The T cell receptor (beta chain) described here comes from a study of T cell repertoires in cytomegalovirus infection (dated by TCRdb to about 2019). For the wider study: Alongside well-studied HLA-B-restricted epitopes, the peptide stimulations were aimed at recently identified HLA-C-restricted CMV epitopes, whose presentation resists viral immunomodulation. Donor HLA type was relevant to the analysis, because carriage of CMV infection together with the matching HLA type was indicated by public TCR beta signatures.

From its cysteine to its phenylalanine, the CDR3 spans 15 amino acids. Only the CDR3 DNA is retained, 45 bases long and in frame from the first base. Looking up the germline V gene yields CDR1 SGHDN and CDR2 FVKESK. V was cut back by 2 bases and J by 5 bases, leaving a gap of 13 bases between them. Sequencing used an Illumina HiSeq 1500. TCRdb reran the public reads through fastp at Q25 and MiXCR, keeping productive beta chains. All rows with the same CDR3 protein become a single entry with the most common DNA and genes. The sample table shows about 78,000 distinct CDR3 sequences, and roughly 40% are seen once. The top ten clonotypes cover over 90% of the sample. A note on this clonotype: Its recognized antigen is unknown. Base qualities are not recorded, but no much larger clone differs from it by a single base.

This specimen's treatment or condition label, interpreted: in vitro stimulation with specific CMV peptide epitopes to enrich CMV-specific T cells. What the study reported, not specific to this receptor: In both this cohort and an independent roughly 400-donor cohort, the cumulative frequency of public TCR beta family members distinguished carriers of CMV infection plus the relevant HLA type. The ex vivo response was dominated by HLA-C-restricted CMV-specific TCR beta clonotypes, which also provided the single most frequent clonotype in two of eight donors.

The receptor's source is a human donor in good health (CMV status not recorded). Some clones in this sample may be carry-over from other donors' samples. The sequence links TRBV14 to TRBJ2-4, with a weak D call of TRBD1 (6 bases match). Material: CD8+ T cells from cultured PBMCs, obtained from culture after CMV antigen stimulation. The CDR3 region: CASSQFAGVENIQYF. The nucleotide sequence reads as follows: TGTGCCAGCAGCCAATTTGCAGGGGTCGAAAACATTCAGTACTTC.